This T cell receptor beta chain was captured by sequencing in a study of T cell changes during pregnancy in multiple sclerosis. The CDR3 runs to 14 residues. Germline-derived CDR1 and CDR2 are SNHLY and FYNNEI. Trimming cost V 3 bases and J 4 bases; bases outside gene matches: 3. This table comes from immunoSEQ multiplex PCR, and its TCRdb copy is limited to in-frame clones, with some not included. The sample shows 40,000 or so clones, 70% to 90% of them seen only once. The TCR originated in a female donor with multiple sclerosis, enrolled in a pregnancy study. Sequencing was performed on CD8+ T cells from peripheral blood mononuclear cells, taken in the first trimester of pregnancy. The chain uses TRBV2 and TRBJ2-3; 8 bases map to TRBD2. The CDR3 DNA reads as TGTGCCAGCAGTGATCGGGGGGGCGCAGATACGCAGTATTTT. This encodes CASSDRGGADTQYF.